This TCR beta chain was sequenced in a study of cytomegalovirus exposure and HLA in healthy donors (dated by TCRdb to between 2016 and 2019). In terms of the full investigation: According to a later analysis, one platform produced both the 100 to 150 validation repertoires and the 620 or so repertoires of the first cohort. The study aimed to test whether cataloging public T cell receptors could reveal signatures of past pathogen exposure. Along with the approximately 700-subject first cohort, a separate validation cohort of over a hundred different subjects was used. To predict cytomegalovirus infection status, the study combined high-throughput TCR immunosequencing, statistical association of individual TCRs with disease status, and machine learning. Broad study findings and their caveats: A total of 150 to 200 TCR beta chains were listed by the study as associated with cytomegalovirus. The authors suggested that the approach could potentially be extended to other disease states and immunological phenotypes. A later analysis had no HLA typing for the validation cohort, so co-occurrence there was scored across all 120 repertoires. A few of the identified cytomegalovirus-associated TCR beta chains were confirmed in vitro to be specific for cytomegalovirus antigens. Most TCR sequences were observed very rarely across donors, whereas some public TCRs were present in many individuals. A later analysis found that TCRs clustered in the first cohort also tended to co-occur in the roughly 110 validation repertoires, with 94% of cluster scores above 0. In both the original and validation cohorts, the classifier was reported to diagnose cytomegalovirus status with high specificity and sensitivity.

Library generation was performed with the immunoSEQ multiplex PCR assay. The authors processed their data as follows. A statistical classification framework was built to diagnose cytomegalovirus status from the catalog of TCR beta chain sequences. The immuneACCESS repertoire file appears here via TCRdb, limited to in-frame rearrangements. These files lack a portion of the clones; in checked studies, under half of the deficit traces to unresolved V genes, and the cause of the others is not known. Clone size and V and J calls were adopted from that table, with D and trimming inferred from the DNA. The sample table contains about 250,000 clones; only one count was recorded for approximately 90% of them. 2% to 3% of the sample comes from the top ten. There are 16 amino acids in the CDR3, from cysteine to phenylalanine inclusive. Of all the DNA, just the CDR3 is kept, 48 bases in frame from base 1. The junction shows trimming of 7 bases on V and 3 bases on J, and the gene matches do not reach 12 bases of it. CDR1 is given as MNHNY and CDR2 as SVGAGI, both from the germline V gene (reference sequence).

The donors belonged to the validation cohort of 120 subjects, which was separate from the approximately 700-subject first cohort. Concerning this clone itself: It has no known antigen specificity. No base-level quality is on record; no much larger clone is a single base apart.

The sample consisted of PBMCs. The source of this sequence is a young man in good health and CMV-seronegative. This chain joins TRBV6-6 to TRBJ1-2; TRBD1 lines up with 9 middle nucleotides. Read as DNA, the sequence is TGTGCCAGCAAGAGGGTAGGGACAGGGTTTCACTATGGCTACACCTTC. Translated, this is CASKRVGTGFHYGYTF.